This T cell receptor (beta chain) was captured in a study of shared T cell receptors in the human thymus. Data came from immunoSEQ multiplex PCR; TCRdb stores just in-frame clones and leaves some out. Found here are over 650,000 clones, roughly 86% of them singletons; the top ten hold just under 0.0095%. CDR1 and CDR2 (germline): SEHNR, FQNEAQ (reference sequence). CDR3 length equals 16 residues. V was cut by 5 bases and J by 4 bases, with 15 bases left in between. These records were also assigned to another study, of human thymus T cells. According to that study: Related research described thymic repertoires that were highly overlapping among unrelated individuals.

This receptor was taken from a boy in the first two years of life with a congenital heart defect. The sequenced sample was thymocytes. The chain links TRBV7-9 to TRBJ1-6; a possible D gene is TRBD1 (5 bases). CDR3 residues: CASSRSTGRYNSPLHF. The CDR3, as DNA: TGTGCCAGCAGCCGCTCAACAGGACGTTATAATTCACCCCTCCACTTT.